This entry lists 11 T cell receptor beta chains sequenced from one sample in a study of blood T cell repertoires in COVID-19. Sequencing used immunoSEQ multiplex PCR; TCRdb keeps in-frame clones, though not all of them. The sample has 95,000 to 100,000 clones, 85% seen once. Material: peripheral blood. The receptor source for this set is an older woman with active or convalescent COVID-19.

The chain has TRBV12-3 or TRBV12-4 and TRBJ1-2, with D tentatively TRBD1 (6 bases). The CDR3 covers 13 residues. The V gene lost 2 bases and the J gene lost 6 bases, with 10 bases spanning the gap. The CDR3 region has the DNA TGTGCCAGCAGTTTAAACCCAGGGGATGGCTACACCTTC. Translated, it gives CASSLNPGDGYTF.

The CDR3 here is CASSTLDGTYEQYF. In DNA, the CDR3 is TGTGCCAGCAGTACCTTGGACGGGACCTACGAGCAGTACTTC. The V and J genes are TRBV28 and TRBJ2-7; the D gene is possibly TRBD2 (5 bases). V was cut by 5 bases and J by 2 bases, with 13 bases left in between. This CDR3 region has 14 residues. Germline V gene sequence: CDR1 MDHEN, CDR2 SYDVKM.

The chain recombines TRBV28 with TRBJ2-7, with D maybe TRBD2 (7 bases). CDR3 length equals 15 residues. Trimming left V 7 bases short and J 2 bases short, with 18 bases between. CDR1 is MDHEN, CDR2 SYDVKM, per germline. In DNA, the CDR3 is TGTGCCAGCACCCTCGGGGGGCTCTTTGCCTACGAGCAGTACTTC. It specifies CASTLGGLFAYEQYF. The full variable domain, with the rest looked up from reference TRBV28 and TRBJ2-7, is DVKVTQSSRYLVKRTGEKVFLECVQDMDHENMFWYRQDPGLGLRLIYFSYDVKMKEKGDIPEGYSVSREKKERFSLILESASTNQTSMYLCASTLGGLFAYEQYFGPGTRLTVT.

The J gene is TRBJ1-3, the V gene TRBV18, with a weak D call TRBD1 (5 bases). Per germline, CDR1 KGHSH and CDR2 LQKENI. This CDR3 has 17 amino acids. Trimming removed 1 base from V and 2 bases from J, with 15 bases in between. The CDR3: CASSPQGQGLTGNTIYF. In DNA form, the CDR3 reads TGTGCCAGCTCACCACAGGGTCAGGGACTAACTGGAAACACCATATATTTT.

This chain uses TRBV5-8 with TRBJ1-2; TRBD1 matches 7 bases. Trimming cost V 6 bases and J 4 bases; bases outside gene matches: 9. This CDR3 has 14 residues. Looked up from germline, CDR1 is SGHTS and CDR2 is YDEGEE. In nucleotides, the CDR3 is TGTGCCAGCATCATTACAGGGGTAACCTATGGCTACACCTTC. Translation: CASIITGVTYGYTF.

V gene TRBV18 combines with J gene TRBJ2-1; 8 positions match TRBD2. J gave up 3 bases and V 3 bases, and 1 base lay outside the gene matches. The CDR3 is 14 residues long. Germline V gene sequence: CDR1 KGHSH, CDR2 LQKENI. The CDR3 nucleotides read TGTGCCAGCTCACCGAGCGGGGGCTACAATGAGCAGTTCTTC. As protein: CASSPSGGYNEQFF.

J is TRBJ1-3 and V is TRBV6-6; TRBD1 might be the D (5 bases). The CDR3 runs to 15 residues. Per germline, CDR1 MNHNY and CDR2 SVGAGI (reference sequence). The V and J ends lost 6 bases and 0 bases respectively, with 12 bases between them. CDR3 nucleotide sequence: TGTGCCAGCAGCCGGGGGTCAGTCTCTGGAAACACCATATATTTT. Translation gives CASSRGSVSGNTIYF.

The rearrangement links TRBV7-9 to TRBJ1-1; D gene unclear. The CDR3 consists of 15 residues. Germline V lookup: CDR1 SEHNR, CDR2 FQNEAQ (reference sequence). V lost 1 base, J lost 0 bases, and 9 bases lay in between. CDR3 sequence: CASSLVRGVNTEAFF. CDR3 DNA: TGTGCCAGCAGCTTAGTTCGCGGTGTGAACACTGAAGCTTTCTTT.

The chain has TRBV12-3 or TRBV12-4 and TRBJ1-6, with 7 bases lining up with TRBD1. With 5 bases clipped from V and 13 bases from J, the junction kept 8 bases outside the gene matches. The CDR3 has 13 residues. CDR3 in DNA: TGTGCCAGCAGTCCTACAGGGGCGGGGCCCCTCCACTTT. Residues: CASSPTGAGPLHF.

The V gene is TRBV7-6, the J gene TRBJ2-7; 13 bases match TRBD2. CDR1 and CDR2 from the germline V gene are SGHVS and FNYEAQ. The V segment lost 5 bases and the J segment 2 bases; nucleotides outside the gene matches: 6. The CDR3 runs 16 residues. DNA for the CDR3: TGTGCCAGCAGCCCCTATACTAGCGGGGGGGCCTACGAGCAGTACTTC. Translated: CASSPYTSGGAYEQYF.

The rearrangement uses TRBV28 and TRBJ1-2; 9 nucleotides align to TRBD1. V lost 3 bases to trimming and J lost 4 bases; unmatched junction nucleotides: 9. Germline V gene lookup returns CDR1 MDHEN and CDR2 SYDVKM. The CDR3 covers 16 residues. CDR3 loop: CASSFPGTGSTYGYTF. The DNA for the CDR3 is TGTGCCAGCAGTTTCCCCGGGACAGGGTCAACCTATGGCTACACCTTC.